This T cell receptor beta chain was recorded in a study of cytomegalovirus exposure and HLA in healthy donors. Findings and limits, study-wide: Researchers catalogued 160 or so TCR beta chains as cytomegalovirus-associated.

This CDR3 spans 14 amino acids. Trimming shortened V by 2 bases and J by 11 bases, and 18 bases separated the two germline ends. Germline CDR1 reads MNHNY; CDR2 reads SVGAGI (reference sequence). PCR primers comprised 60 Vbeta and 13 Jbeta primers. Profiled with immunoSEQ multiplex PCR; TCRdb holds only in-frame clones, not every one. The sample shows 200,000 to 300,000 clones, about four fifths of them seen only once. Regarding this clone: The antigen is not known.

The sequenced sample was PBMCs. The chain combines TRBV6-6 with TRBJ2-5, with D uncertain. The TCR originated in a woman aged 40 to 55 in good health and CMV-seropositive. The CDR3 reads CASSYSSDSYVQYF. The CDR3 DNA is TGTGCCAGCAGTTACAGCTCCGATAGCTATGTGCAGTACTTC.